This TCR beta chain was retrieved from a study of regulatory T cells in long-lasting Graves disease (dated by TCRdb to 2020 to 2022). For the study in its entirety: Antithyroid drugs had been taken for less than 3 months by newly diagnosed Graves' disease patients. A total of around 35 samples underwent TCR sequencing, from about 13 patients with persistent Graves' disease and 20 patients with newly diagnosed Graves' disease. Patients with persistent Graves' disease were compared with patients with newly diagnosed Graves' disease using TCR sequencing and RNA sequencing of peripheral blood. The study took place in China and was registered as a clinical trial. Broad study findings and their caveats: Only peripheral blood was studied, because thyroid tissue, the primary lesion, was inaccessible. Compared with newly diagnosed patients, patients with persistent Graves' disease had lower TCR Shannon entropy and fewer highly expanded clones, which suggests clonal expansion. A larger number of public clonotypes was shared among persistent patients (approximately 3,000) than among newly diagnosed patients (approximately 1,000). Persistent disease showed preferential use of TRBV28, TRBJ1-2 and TRBJ2-5, whereas newly diagnosed disease favored TRBV20-1 and TRBJ2-1. The authors acknowledged the small sample size as a limitation that may reduce accuracy. Sequencing and analysis were limited to the TCR beta chain.

The CDR1 and CDR2 encoded by the germline V gene are SGHTA and FQGNSA. From its cysteine to its phenylalanine, the CDR3 spans 16 amino acids. Solely the CDR3 DNA is kept, with 48 bases framed from the first base. Clipping removes 8 bases from V and 2 bases from J, with 10 as the unmatched junction base count. On this clonotype: No antigen is known for it. Base qualities are missing; no much larger clone stands one base away.

The meaning of the sample's time point label: newly diagnosed GD, antithyroid drugs for less than 3 months. RNA was extracted from PBMCs in TRIzol for both TCR sequencing and RNA sequencing. The diagnosis of Graves' disease followed American Thyroid Association guidelines. Patients were recruited from an endocrinology department in Xi'an, China. Each patient gave about 8.1 milliliters of peripheral blood, collected in an EDTA anticoagulant tube. PBMCs were isolated by Ficoll Paque Plus density gradient separation without further T cell sorting. An Agilent 2100 Bioanalyzer and agarose gel were used to check RNA quality, and a NanoDrop 2000 was used to measure RNA concentration. Library preparation was by multiplex PCR. Instrument used: Illumina HiSeq 4000. TCR beta libraries were built with iRepertoire HTBI primers and Arm-PCR amplification of CDR3 regions. Before sequencing, the PCR products went through gel purification. As for how the authors treated the data: A total of roughly 67 TRBV and more than twelve TRBJ segments were identified across samples and were used for gene usage analysis of CDR3 amino acid clonotypes. COPE and FqMerger were used to merge filtered high-quality paired reads into contigs. BLAST was used to align contigs to the IMGT TRBV, TRBD and TRBJ reference genes, and CDR3 was defined following IMGT. Any clonotype with a frequency above 0.1% was classified as a highly expanded clone. Shannon entropy was used to measure repertoire diversity, and the Gini coefficient was used to measure V-J evenness. Clonotypes shared by more than one individual were considered public. TCRdb ran its own pipeline on the public reads, namely fastp trimming at Q25 and MiXCR clone calling, and kept in-frame beta chains. Every distinct CDR3 protein forms one entry, paired with its most common genes and DNA. The V and J calls shown here were made by TCRdb, not taken from the authors' results. The sample table shows about 240,000 distinct CDR3 sequences, and around 21% are seen once. 11% to 15% of the sample is in the top ten clones.

This TCR was sampled from a female donor with Graves disease. Sequencing used peripheral blood mononuclear cells (PBMCs), obtained at new diagnosis, from a patient treated with antithyroid drugs. Here the chain combines TRBV7-2 and TRBJ2-1; 9 of the junction bases match TRBD2. Here is the DNA: TGTGCCAGCGCATCTGGGGGCGGGGGGGCCTACAATGAGCAGTTCTTC. It translates as CASASGGGGAYNEQFF.